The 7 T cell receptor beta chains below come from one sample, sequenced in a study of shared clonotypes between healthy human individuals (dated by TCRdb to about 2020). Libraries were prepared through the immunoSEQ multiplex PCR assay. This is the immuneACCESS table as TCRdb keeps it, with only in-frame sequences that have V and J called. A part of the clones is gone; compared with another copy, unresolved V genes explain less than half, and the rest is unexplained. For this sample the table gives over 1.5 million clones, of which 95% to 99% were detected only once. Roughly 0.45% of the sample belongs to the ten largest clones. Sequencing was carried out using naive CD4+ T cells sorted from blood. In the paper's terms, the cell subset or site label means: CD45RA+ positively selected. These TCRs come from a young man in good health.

In nucleotides, the CDR3 is TGTGCCAGCAGCCTTGCGGGGCATGGCTACACCTTC. This translates into CASSLAGHGYTF. The J gene is TRBJ1-2, the V gene TRBV7-9; possible D gene TRBD1, 5 bases. The ends were cut back, 5 bases at V and 6 bases at J, with 10 bases in the middle. Germline V CDR1 and CDR2: SEHNR, FQNEAQ (reference sequence). The CDR3 is 12 residues long.

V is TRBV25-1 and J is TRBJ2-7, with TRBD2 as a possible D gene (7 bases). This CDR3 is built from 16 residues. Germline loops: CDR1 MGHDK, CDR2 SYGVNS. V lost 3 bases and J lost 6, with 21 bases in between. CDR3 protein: CASSDEGGRWGSEQYF. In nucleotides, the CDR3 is TGTGCCAGCAGTGATGAGGGGGGGCGCTGGGGCTCCGAGCAGTACTTC.

The DNA for the CDR3 is TGCGCCAGCAGCTCAGACCCAGCCACTGAAGCTTTCTTT. Its translation: CASSSDPATEAFF. The chain uses TRBV5-1 and TRBJ1-1, with D hard to call. The CDR3 has 13 amino acids. V was clipped by 3 bases and J by 4 bases, with 10 bases between them. Per the germline V gene, CDR1 is SGHRS and CDR2 is YFSETQ.

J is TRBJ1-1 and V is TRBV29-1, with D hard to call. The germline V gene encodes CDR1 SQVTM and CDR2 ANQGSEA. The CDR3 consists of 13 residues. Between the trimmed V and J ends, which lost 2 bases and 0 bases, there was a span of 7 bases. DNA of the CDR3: TGCAGCGTTGAATTTTCTTTGAACACTGAAGCTTTCTTT. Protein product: CSVEFSLNTEAFF.

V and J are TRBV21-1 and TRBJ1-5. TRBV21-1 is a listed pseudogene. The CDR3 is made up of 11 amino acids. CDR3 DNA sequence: TGTGCCAGCAGAAAGGGCAAAGGTCCGCATTTT. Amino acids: CASRKGKGPHF.

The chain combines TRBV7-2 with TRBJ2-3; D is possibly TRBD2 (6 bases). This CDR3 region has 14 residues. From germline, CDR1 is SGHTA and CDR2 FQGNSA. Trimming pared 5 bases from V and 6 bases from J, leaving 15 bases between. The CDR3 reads CASSEIRDFDTQYF. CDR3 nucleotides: TGTGCCAGCAGCGAGATCCGGGACTTTGATACGCAGTATTTT.

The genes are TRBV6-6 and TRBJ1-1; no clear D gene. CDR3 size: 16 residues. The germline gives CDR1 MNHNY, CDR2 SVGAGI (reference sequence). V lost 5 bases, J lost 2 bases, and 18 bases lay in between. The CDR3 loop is CASSLRIGRANTEAFF. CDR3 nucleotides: TGTGCCAGCAGTCTAAGAATCGGCAGAGCTAACACTGAAGCTTTCTTT.